This TCR beta chain emerged from a study of STAT5B mutations in CD4+ large granular lymphocyte leukemia. Clones were sequenced by immunoSEQ multiplex PCR, and TCRdb holds only the in-frame ones, with some missing. Found here are some 51,000 clones, around 81% of them singletons; the top ten hold 0.3% to 0.45%. The V and J ends lost 0 bases and 2 bases respectively, with 11 bases between them. CDR3 length equals 15 residues. Germline CDR1 SGHRS, CDR2 YFSETQ. The TCR sequence derives from a human donor in good health. The genes are TRBV5-1 and TRBJ1-2; weak D call: TRBD1 (5 bases). Sequences were obtained from CD4+ T cells from blood buffy coats. This chain's CDR3 is CASSLGSRDNYGYTF. The DNA of the CDR3 is TGCGCCAGCAGCTTGGGTTCTAGGGACAACTATGGCTACACCTTC.